The 18 T cell receptor beta chains below all came from one sample that was sequenced in a study of CD4 T cells in relation to SARS-CoV-2 and coronaviruses. The assay was immunoSEQ multiplex PCR, and TCRdb's table has in-frame clones only and misses some. The table lists around 62,000 clones, less than 95% of them singletons, with 0.13% to 0.15% in the top ten. The unexposed donors gave CD4+ T cells in about 2010-2019, prior to COVID-19. The sequenced sample was naive CD4+ T cells from PBMCs. The sample's subset: naive CD4+ T cells isolated by negative enrichment. Receptors originate from a human donor in good health.

This chain connects TRBV24-1 to TRBJ2-3; 8 nucleotides agree with TRBD2. Trimming removed 3 bases from V and 1 base from J; junction bases left unmatched: 2. Germline CDR1 is KGHDR and CDR2 is SFDVKD. This CDR3 is 15 amino acids long. The CDR3 nucleotides read TGTGCCACCAGTGATGCGACTAGCGGCACAGATACGCAGTATTTT. This gives the protein CATSDATSGTDTQYF.

V is TRBV11-2 and J is TRBJ2-7; 11 bases are shared with TRBD2. Germline V gene data show CDR1 as SGHAT and CDR2 as FQNNGV. The CDR3 spans 15 residues. The trim removed 2 bases at V and 5 bases at J, leaving 5 bases unmatched. CDR3 region: CASSLTSGSPHEQYF. In nucleotides, the CDR3 is TGTGCCAGCAGCTTAACTAGCGGGAGTCCCCACGAGCAGTACTTC.

This clone turned up a few times. In DNA, the CDR3 is TGTGCCAGCAGTGAAGGGTGGAGCTCCTACAATGAGCAGTTCTTC. Translating gives CASSEGWSSYNEQFF. This chain connects TRBV2 to TRBJ2-1; D not certain. The germline CDR1 and CDR2 sequences are SNHLY and FYNNEI. This CDR3 contains 15 residues. V lost 1 base, J lost 0 bases, and 7 bases lay in between.

The DNA for the CDR3 is TGTGCCAGCAGCAAGACTAGCGGGAGGATCGACACCGGGGAGCTGTTTTTT. Encoded protein: CASSKTSGRIDTGELFF. The chain links TRBV9 to TRBJ2-2, with TRBD2 matching 13 bases. The CDR3 is made up of 17 amino acids. V lost 4 bases to trimming and J lost 3 bases; unmatched junction nucleotides: 6. The V gene's germline CDR1 is SGDLS and CDR2 YYNGEE.

The V call is TRBV30, the J call TRBJ1-5; maybe TRBD1 (6 bases). The CDR3 runs 14 residues. The germline V gene encodes CDR1 GTSNPN and CDR2 SVGIG (reference sequence). Trimming shortened V by 3 bases and J by 3 bases, and 12 bases separated the two germline ends. The CDR3 is CAWSDRFPNQPQHF. CDR3 DNA: TGTGCCTGGAGCGACAGGTTTCCCAATCAGCCCCAGCATTTT. Combining the CDR3 with reference TRBV30 and TRBJ1-5 gives the whole variable domain SQTIHQWPATLVQPVGSPLSLECTVEGTSNPNLYWYRQAAGRGLQLLFYSVGIGQISSEVPQNLSASRPQDRQFILSSKKLLLSDSGFYLCAWSDRFPNQPQHFGDGTRLSIL.

V gene TRBV24-1 combines with J gene TRBJ2-1, with 12 bases matching TRBD2. Unmatched junction bases numbered 5, after V lost 3 bases and J lost 9 bases. CDR1 is KGHDR and CDR2 is SFDVKD in the germline V gene. The CDR3 is 15 residues long. In nucleotides, the CDR3 is TGTGCCACCAGTGATCCTAGCGGGAGGGAAGGTGAGCAGTTCTTC. This codes for CATSDPSGREGEQFF.

The chain is built from TRBV5-5 and TRBJ2-2; maybe TRBD1 (6 bases). This CDR3 contains 15 residues. Germline CDR1 SGHKS, CDR2 YYEKEE (reference sequence). The ends were cut back, 1 base at V and 3 bases at J, with 10 bases in the middle. CDR3 coding DNA: TGTGCCAGCAGCTTGCAGGGGTATCACACCGGGGAGCTGTTTTTT. Residues: CASSLQGYHTGELFF.

Here the CDR3 DNA reads TGTGCCAGCAGTTACGGGGCCGGGGAGCTGTTTTTT. It encodes CASSYGAGELFF. The chain joins TRBV6-6 to TRBJ2-2; D call uncertain. V was clipped by 2 bases and J by 6 bases, with 4 bases between them. Per the germline V gene, CDR1 is MNHNY and CDR2 is SVGAGI (reference sequence). CDR3 size: 12 residues.

The chain combines TRBV27 with TRBJ1-5, with a weak D call TRBD1 (6 bases). The CDR3 spans 14 residues. Trimming shortened V by 6 bases and J by 3 bases, and 12 bases separated the two germline ends. Germline CDR1 and CDR2: MNHEY and SMNVEV (reference sequence). The chain's CDR3 is CASRGQGFNQPQHF. The DNA of the CDR3 is TGTGCCAGCAGGGGGCAGGGGTTCAATCAGCCCCAGCATTTT.

CDR3 sequence: CASSLAQRGTYEQYF. The CDR3 DNA reads as TGTGCCAGCAGTTTAGCCCAGCGGGGGACCTACGAGCAGTACTTC. J is TRBJ2-7 and V is TRBV28, with 8 nucleotides matching TRBD2. The CDR3 runs 15 residues. With 2 bases clipped from V and 2 bases from J, the junction kept 5 bases outside the gene matches. Germline CDR1 is MDHEN and CDR2 is SYDVKM.

The chain combines TRBV6-1 with TRBJ2-7; D is undetermined. The V gene lost 3 bases and the J gene lost 3 bases, with 3 bases spanning the gap. The germline V gene has CDR1 MNHNS and CDR2 SASEGT. CDR3 length equals 11 residues. This CDR3 is CASSDSYEQYF. The CDR3 DNA follows: TGTGCCAGCAGTGACAGCTACGAGCAGTACTTC.

The chain has TRBV11-1 and TRBJ1-1, with D uncertain. From germline, CDR1 is SGHAT and CDR2 FQDESV (reference sequence). The V end was cut by 5 bases, the J end by 0 bases, with 7 bases between. The CDR3 sequence is 13 residues long. The DNA for the CDR3 is TGTGCCAGCAGCGGGCAGTTGAACACTGAAGCTTTCTTT. Amino acid sequence: CASSGQLNTEAFF.

The rearrangement links TRBV18 to TRBJ2-5; the D gene could be TRBD1 or TRBD2 (5 bases each). Germline lookup yields CDR1 KGHSH and CDR2 LQKENI. The ends were cut back, 1 base at V and 7 bases at J, with 16 bases in the middle. This CDR3 contains 15 residues. The CDR3 spells CASSPLAGTPGTQYF. The CDR3 DNA is TGTGCCAGCTCACCACTAGCAGGGACCCCCGGGACCCAGTACTTC. Supplemented by reference TRBV18 and TRBJ2-5, the full variable domain reads NAGVMQNPRHLVRRRGQEARLRCSPMKGHSHVYWYRQLPEEGLKFMVYLQKENIIDESGMPKERFSAEFPKEGPSILRIQQVVRGDSAAYFCASSPLAGTPGTQYFGPGTRLLVL.

The chain joins TRBV3-1 (or the pseudogene TRBV3-2) to TRBJ1-1; 7 bases match TRBD1. V lost 2 bases and J lost 4; bases outside the gene matches: 7. The CDR3 is 15 amino acids. Germline V gene lookup returns CDR1 LGHDT and CDR2 YNNKEL (reference sequence). The CDR3 spells CASSQHKTGFTEAFF. The CDR3 nucleotides are TGTGCCAGCAGCCAACATAAGACAGGGTTCACTGAAGCTTTCTTT.

This chain joins TRBV6-6 and TRBJ1-2; D call uncertain. With 7 bases removed from V and 3 bases from J, the gap between germline ends came to 12 bases. The CDR3 contains 13 residues. Germline V CDR1 and CDR2: MNHNY, SVGAGI (reference sequence). The CDR3 protein is CASNSYSDYGYTF. DNA for the CDR3: TGTGCCAGCAACAGTTATTCTGACTATGGCTACACCTTC.

V and J are TRBV4-2 and TRBJ2-3, with TRBD2 matching 9 bases. Germline CDR1 LGHNA, CDR2 YNFKEQ. The CDR3 sequence is 13 residues long. V lost 2 bases to trimming and J lost 11 bases; unmatched junction nucleotides: 5. CDR3 sequence (DNA): TGTGCCAGCAGCCAAAGCGGGAGGATATGGCAGTATTTT. It yields the protein CASSQSGRIWQYF.

The chain carries TRBV18 and TRBJ1-6, with no clear D. This CDR3 is 14 amino acids long. V was cut by 2 bases and J by 3 bases, with 5 bases left in between. The germline CDR1 and CDR2 sequences are KGHSH and LQKENI. Here the CDR3 reads CASSPNGYNSPLHF. DNA for the CDR3: TGTGCCAGCTCACCAAACGGCTATAATTCACCCCTCCACTTT.

This clone was seen a single time. The chain links TRBV6-9 to TRBJ2-1, with TRBD2 identical over 7 bases. Germline trimming cut 1 base from V and 1 base from J; bases unmatched to any gene: 1. This CDR3 contains 15 residues. Per germline, CDR1 MNHGY and CDR2 SVAAGI. CDR3 DNA sequence: TGTGCCAGCAGTTATTTCGGGAGGTCCTACAATGAGCAGTTCTTC. Protein: CASSYFGRSYNEQFF.